These 13 T cell receptor beta chains originate from one sample sequenced in a study of blood T cell repertoires in COVID-19. Only in-frame clones appear in the TCRdb table, and some are missing; sequencing was by immunoSEQ multiplex PCR. The top ten clones hold 1.5% to 2% of a sample with 250,000 to 300,000 clones, approximately 83% of them seen once. Sequences were obtained from PBMCs or T cells enriched from blood (not recorded which). Source of these receptors: a woman aged 45-65 years who had recovered from COVID-19.

V is TRBV15 and J is TRBJ2-1, with D perhaps TRBD2 (6 bases). Looked up from germline, CDR1 is LNHNV and CDR2 is YYDKDF (reference sequence). V dropped 1 base and J dropped 5 bases, with 12 bases sitting between them. The CDR3 length is 15 residues. This chain's CDR3 is CATSRGLATDNEQFF. CDR3 DNA sequence: TGTGCCACCAGCAGAGGGCTAGCGACCGACAATGAGCAGTTCTTC. Full variable domain (rest looked up from reference TRBV15 and TRBJ2-1): DAMVIQNPRYQVTQFGKPVTLSCSQTLNHNVMYWYQQKSSQAPKLLFHYYDKDFNNEADTPDNFQSRRPNTSFCFLDIRSPGLGDTAMYLCATSRGLATDNEQFFGPGTRLTVL.

The chain has TRBV13 and TRBJ2-1, with 14 bases aligning to TRBD2. V was pared by 5 bases and J by 9 bases, with 12 bases of the junction left unmatched. The germline CDR1 and CDR2 sequences are PRHDT and FYEKMQ (reference sequence). The CDR3 length is 17 residues. CDR3 coding DNA: TGTGCCAGCAGCCTTCAGACCGGGACTAGCGGGAGAATTGAGCAGTTCTTC. It codes for CASSLQTGTSGRIEQFF.

The chain joins TRBV28 to TRBJ1-5; no clear D. This CDR3 region has 13 residues. V lost 5 bases and J 5 bases, leaving 10 bases between the germline ends. CDR1 and CDR2 from the germline V gene are MDHEN and SYDVKM. The CDR3 sequence is CASSLLGDQPQHF. The CDR3 DNA reads TGTGCCAGCAGTCTCCTCGGTGATCAGCCCCAGCATTTT.

The V gene is TRBV7-2, the J gene TRBJ1-1; D unclear. This CDR3 has 14 residues. Germline V gene lookup returns CDR1 SGHTA and CDR2 FQGNSA. V was cut by 3 bases and J by 2 bases, with 10 bases left in between. As DNA, the CDR3 is TGTGCCAGCAGCTTCCAGTTATCCAACACTGAAGCTTTCTTT. Its translation: CASSFQLSNTEAFF.

The chain couples TRBV6-5 to TRBJ2-5, with 8 bases fitting TRBD1. The V segment lost 6 bases and the J segment 3 bases; nucleotides outside the gene matches: 3. Germline V CDR1 and CDR2: MNHEY, SVGAGI. The CDR3 extends over 13 amino acids. CDR3 in amino acids: CASSRTGKETQYF. The CDR3 nucleotides are TGTGCCAGCAGCCGGACAGGGAAAGAGACCCAGTACTTC.

The chain has TRBV5-1 and TRBJ2-7; D gene unclear. V was trimmed by 0 bases and J by 1 base, leaving 14 bases between them. The CDR3 loop spans 16 amino acids. Germline lookup yields CDR1 SGHRS and CDR2 YFSETQ. The CDR3 bases are TGCGCCAGCAGCTTGGCCCCGTCGGAGTTGTCCTACGAGCAGTACTTC. Translated: CASSLAPSELSYEQYF.

This clone was seen just once. The chain employs TRBV27 and TRBJ2-1; TRBD1 might be the D (6 bases). The germline V gene encodes CDR1 MNHEY and CDR2 SMNVEV (reference sequence). The V end lost 5 bases, the J end lost 8 bases, and 19 bases lay between the germline ends. The CDR3 length is 15 residues. The CDR3 region has the DNA TGTGCCAGCAGTAACAGGGACGGCGTGACGGATGAGCAGTTCTTC. This translates into CASSNRDGVTDEQFF.

The table lists this clone with a few counts. The chain carries TRBV28 and TRBJ1-1; 11 positions match TRBD1. The J segment lost 7 bases and the V segment lost 8 bases, leaving 9 bases of the junction unmatched. Germline lookup yields CDR1 MDHEN and CDR2 SYDVKM. The CDR3 consists of 14 residues. CDR3 loop: CASGQGAFRDEAFF. As DNA, the CDR3 is TGTGCCAGCGGACAGGGGGCCTTTAGGGATGAAGCTTTCTTT.

This clone was observed a handful of times. Within the sample, other DNA sequences also encode this same CDR3. The chain links TRBV18 to TRBJ1-1; D is perhaps TRBD1 (6 bases). The V end was cut by 3 bases, the J end by 1 base, with 6 bases between. This CDR3 is built from 13 residues. The germline V gene has CDR1 KGHSH and CDR2 LQKENI. CDR3 nucleotide sequence: TGTGCCAGCTCACCGGGACAGAACACTGAAGCTTTCTTT. This encodes CASSPGQNTEAFF.

The chain combines TRBV7-9 with TRBJ1-2; 9 bases line up with TRBD1. V lost 5 bases, J lost 7 bases, and 5 bases stayed unmatched. Looked up from germline, CDR1 is SEHNR and CDR2 is FQNEAQ (reference sequence). CDR3 length equals 13 residues. The CDR3, as DNA: TGTGCCAGCAGCACACAGGGGGCGGGTGGCTACACCTTC. As protein: CASSTQGAGGYTF.

The chain has TRBV19 and TRBJ1-5; 7 nucleotides agree with TRBD1. Trimming removed 5 bases from V and 5 bases from J; junction bases left unmatched: 3. CDR3 length equals 13 residues. Germline V CDR1 and CDR2: LNHDA, SQIVND (reference sequence). The CDR3 here is CASSGTAYQPQHF. CDR3 sequence (DNA): TGTGCCAGTAGTGGGACAGCTTATCAGCCCCAGCATTTT. Full variable domain (outside the CDR3, taken from reference TRBV19 and TRBJ1-5): DGGITQSPKYLFRKEGQNVTLSCEQNLNHDAMYWYRQDPGQGLRLIYYSQIVNDFQKGDIAEGYSVSREKKESFPLTVTSAQKNPTAFYLCASSGTAYQPQHFGDGTRLSIL.

The genes are TRBV15 and TRBJ1-1, with D tentatively TRBD1 (6 bases). The CDR3 is 14 residues long. Trimming shortened V by 3 bases and J by 0 bases, and 8 bases separated the two germline ends. Germline CDR1 is LNHNV and CDR2 is YYDKDF (reference sequence). CDR3 in DNA: TGTGCCACCAGCAGGGACAGCCTGAACACTGAAGCTTTCTTT. It yields the protein CATSRDSLNTEAFF.

The J gene is TRBJ2-7, the V gene TRBV28, with TRBD2 matching over 7 bases. There are 12 residues in the CDR3. The germline gives CDR1 MDHEN, CDR2 SYDVKM. Unmatched junction bases numbered 11, after V lost 8 bases and J lost 10 bases. CDR3: CASASSKAGQYF. The CDR3 DNA reads TGTGCCAGCGCCTCTTCCAAAGCGGGACAGTACTTC.